Below, 5 T cell receptor beta chains from the same sample are listed, as sequenced in a study of shared clonotypes between healthy human individuals. TCRdb's copy holds only in-frame clones and misses some; the assay was immunoSEQ multiplex PCR. The data contain roughly 2.6 million clones, 85% to 95% of them seen just once; the ten biggest clones take up about 0.13%. Sequenced sample: naive CD4+ T cells sorted from blood. Noted subset: CD45RA+ positively selected. The receptors originated from a man between 18 and 35 years old in good health.

Comment on this clone: The sample contains more than one DNA sequence encoding this CDR3. The chain uses TRBV7-2 and TRBJ1-1, with 7 bases that match TRBD1. The length of the CDR3 is 14 residues. The ends lost 1 base at V and 2 bases at J; junction bases unmatched: 1. Germline loops: CDR1 SGHTA, CDR2 FQGNSA. CDR3 DNA: TGTGCCAGCAGCTTAGACAGGGGTAACACTGAAGCTTTCTTT. It is translated as CASSLDRGNTEAFF.

The CDR3 reads CASSSGQLRYEQYF. The CDR3 region has the DNA TGTGCCAGCAGCTCGGGACAGCTTAGGTACGAGCAGTACTTC. V gene TRBV5-4 combines with J gene TRBJ2-7, with 7 bases lining up with TRBD1. CDR3 length equals 14 residues. CDR1 and CDR2 from the germline V gene are SGHNT and YYREEE (reference sequence). The V gene end was trimmed by 3 bases and the J gene end by 4 bases; junction bases not matched to a gene: 7.

This clone has a handful of counts. This chain uses TRBV30 with TRBJ1-3; the D is unclear. The CDR3 extends over 15 amino acids. Germline lookup yields CDR1 GTSNPN and CDR2 SVGIG (reference sequence). The V end was cut by 0 bases, the J end by 2 bases, with 11 bases between. CDR3 nucleotides: TGTGCCTGGAGTGTACAGCTGACCGCTGGAAACACCATATATTTT. This translates into CAWSVQLTAGNTIYF.

V usage is TRBV30 and J usage is TRBJ2-7, with TRBD1 identical over 8 bases. The CDR3 runs 14 residues. Looked up from germline, CDR1 is GTSNPN and CDR2 is SVGIG (reference sequence). Trimming removed 3 bases from V and 5 bases from J; junction bases left unmatched: 9. The CDR3 nucleotides are TGTGCCTGGAGAGCCCAGGGGGCGGTTAACGAGCAGTACTTC. Amino acid sequence: CAWRAQGAVNEQYF.

The rearrangement uses TRBV2 and TRBJ2-7; D may correspond to TRBD1 or TRBD2 (6 bases each). Germline V gene lookup returns CDR1 SNHLY and CDR2 FYNNEI. The CDR3 runs to 19 residues. Trimming pared 4 bases from V and 1 base from J, leaving 26 bases between. Here the CDR3 reads CASSVSLKIGGTASYEQYF. In DNA, the CDR3 is TGTGCCAGCAGTGTTAGTCTTAAAATAGGGGGGACTGCATCCTACGAGCAGTACTTC. Drawing the rest from reference TRBV2 and TRBJ2-7, the complete variable domain is EPEVTQTPSHQVTQMGQEVILRCVPISNHLYFYWYRQILGQKVEFLVSFYNNEISEKSEIFDDQFSVERPDGSNFTLKIRSTKLEDSAMYFCASSVSLKIGGTASYEQYFGPGTRLTVT.